The 8 T cell receptor beta chains in this list originate from one sample, sequenced in a study of T cell clones after liver transplantation. Here immunoSEQ multiplex PCR was the method, and the copy in TCRdb shows in-frame clones only, minus some. The repertoire holds about 75,000 clones, with about 92% as singletons. The sequencing used CD4+ T cells from blood, collected before liver transplant. Receptor source: a human donor who received a liver transplant.

This chain connects TRBV2 to TRBJ2-3; the D gene is possibly TRBD2 (5 bases). The CDR3 spans 15 residues. V lost 4 bases and J 0 bases, leaving 11 bases between the germline ends. Germline loops: CDR1 SNHLY, CDR2 FYNNEI. DNA of the CDR3: TGTGCCAGCAGTGGAGGAGCGGCTAGCACAGATACGCAGTATTTT. This translates into CASSGGAASTDTQYF. The variable domain in full, with the rest retrieved from reference TRBV2 and TRBJ2-3, is EPEVTQTPSHQVTQMGQEVILRCVPISNHLYFYWYRQILGQKVEFLVSFYNNEISEKSEIFDDQFSVERPDGSNFTLKIRSTKLEDSAMYFCASSGGAASTDTQYFGPGTRLTVL.

The chain combines TRBV5-8 with TRBJ1-1, with TRBD1 matching over 9 bases. Germline assignment: CDR1 SGHTS and CDR2 YDEGEE. CDR3 size: 15 residues. V lost 3 bases to trimming and J lost 3 bases; unmatched junction nucleotides: 6. DNA for the CDR3: TGTGCCAGCAGCTCGCAAGGGACAGGGTACACTGAAGCTTTCTTT. It codes for CASSSQGTGYTEAFF.

This chain connects TRBV7-6 to TRBJ2-7; TRBD2 matches 9 bases. CDR3 length: 14 residues. The germline V gene encodes CDR1 SGHVS and CDR2 FNYEAQ. V lost 5 bases to trimming and J lost 3 bases; unmatched junction nucleotides: 5. The CDR3 DNA follows: TGTGCCAGCAGCAGTAGCGGGGGCGGCTACGAGCAGTACTTC. It encodes CASSSSGGGYEQYF.

V and J are TRBV7-2 and TRBJ1-1, with a tentative D call TRBD1 (6 bases). With 5 bases removed from V and 7 bases from J, the gap between germline ends came to 23 bases. The CDR3 is 16 amino acids. Germline V gives CDR1 SGHTA, CDR2 FQGNSA. CDR3 DNA: TGTGCCAGCAGCAACAGGGTTCGTCAGGGGAATGGTGAAGCTTTCTTT. This gives the protein CASSNRVRQGNGEAFF. The complete variable domain, with remaining parts taken from reference TRBV7-2 and TRBJ1-1, reads GAGVSQSPSNKVTEKGKDVELRCDPISGHTALYWYRQSLGQGLEFLIYFQGNSAPDKSGLPSDRFSAERTGGSVSTLTIQRTQQEDSAVYLCASSNRVRQGNGEAFFGQGTRLTVV.

The V call is TRBV28, the J call TRBJ2-3; 7 nucleotides line up with TRBD1. The CDR3 runs to 14 residues. Germline CDR1 reads MDHEN; CDR2 reads SYDVKM. The J segment lost 1 base and the V segment lost 9 bases, leaving 7 bases of the junction unmatched. The CDR3 DNA reads as TGTGCCAGTCTTAGGGGGCAGGGCACAGATACGCAGTATTTT. It yields the protein CASLRGQGTDTQYF.

The chain combines TRBV28 with TRBJ2-2; 7 bases line up with TRBD1. From germline, CDR1 is MDHEN and CDR2 SYDVKM. Trimming removed 5 bases from V and 3 bases from J; junction bases left unmatched: 9. There are 16 residues in the CDR3. In DNA, the CDR3 is TGTGCCAGCAGTCGTGTGGGACAGATTGACACCGGGGAGCTGTTTTTT. This translates into CASSRVGQIDTGELFF.

This chain joins TRBV5-4 and TRBJ1-2; 7 bases agree with TRBD1. Germline CDR1 is SGHNT and CDR2 is YYREEE (reference sequence). CDR3 length: 16 amino acids. J was trimmed by 0 bases and V by 3 bases; bases with no gene match: 8. CDR3 sequence: CASSSGRTGTNYGYTF. The CDR3, as DNA: TGTGCCAGCAGCTCCGGAAGGACAGGCACTAACTATGGCTACACCTTC.

This sequence joins TRBV28 and TRBJ1-2; 12 bases map to TRBD1. The junction had 9 bases not matched to a gene; V was cut back by 3 bases and J by 7 bases. The CDR3 sequence is 16 residues long. CDR1 is MDHEN and CDR2 is SYDVKM in the germline V gene. This CDR3 is CASSFSGTGGGSGYTF. CDR3 sequence (DNA): TGTGCCAGCAGTTTCTCCGGGACAGGGGGCGGAAGTGGCTACACCTTC.